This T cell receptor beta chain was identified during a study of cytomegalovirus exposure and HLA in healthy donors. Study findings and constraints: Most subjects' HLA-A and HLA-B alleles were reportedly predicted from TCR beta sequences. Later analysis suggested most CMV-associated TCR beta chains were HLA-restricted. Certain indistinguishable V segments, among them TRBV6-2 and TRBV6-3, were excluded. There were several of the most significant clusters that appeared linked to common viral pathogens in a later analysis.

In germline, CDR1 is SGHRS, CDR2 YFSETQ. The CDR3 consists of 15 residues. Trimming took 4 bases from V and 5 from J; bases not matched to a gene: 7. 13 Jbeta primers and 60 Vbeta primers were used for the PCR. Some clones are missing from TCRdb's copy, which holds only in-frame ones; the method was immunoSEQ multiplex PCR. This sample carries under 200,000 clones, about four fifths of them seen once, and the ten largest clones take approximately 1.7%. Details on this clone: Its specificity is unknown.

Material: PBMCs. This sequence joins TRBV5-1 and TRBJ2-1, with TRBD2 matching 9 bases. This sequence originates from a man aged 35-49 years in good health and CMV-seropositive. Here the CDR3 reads CASSPREGGDNEQFF. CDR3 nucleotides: TGCGCCAGCAGCCCGCGGGAGGGAGGCGACAATGAGCAGTTCTTC.